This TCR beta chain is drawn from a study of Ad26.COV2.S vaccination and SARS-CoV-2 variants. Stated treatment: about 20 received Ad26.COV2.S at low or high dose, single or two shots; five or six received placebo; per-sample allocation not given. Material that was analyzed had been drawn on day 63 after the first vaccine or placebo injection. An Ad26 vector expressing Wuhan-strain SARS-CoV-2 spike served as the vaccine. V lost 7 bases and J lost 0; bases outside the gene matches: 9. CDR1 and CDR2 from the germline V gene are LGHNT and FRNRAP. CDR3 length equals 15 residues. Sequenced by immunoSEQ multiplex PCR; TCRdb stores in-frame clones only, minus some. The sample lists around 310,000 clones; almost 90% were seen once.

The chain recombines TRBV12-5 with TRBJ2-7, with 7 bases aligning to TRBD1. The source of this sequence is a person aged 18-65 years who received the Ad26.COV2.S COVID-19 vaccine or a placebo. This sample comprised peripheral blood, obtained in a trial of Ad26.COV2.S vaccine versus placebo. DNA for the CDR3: TGTGCTAGTGCCCCGGGACAGACCAGCTCCTACGAGCAGTACTTC. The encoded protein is CASAPGQTSSYEQYF.